These 21 T cell receptor beta chains originate from one sample sequenced in a study of immune evolution from preneoplasia to lung adenocarcinoma. The repertoire was sequenced with immunoSEQ multiplex PCR; TCRdb's copy has only in-frame clones and lacks some. The sample holds several thousand clones; 75% to 85% are singletons and the top ten take roughly 16%. Sequencing was carried out using FFPE adjacent normal lung tissue. These receptors all come from a donor aged 70 or over with lung adenocarcinoma.

This clone was counted a few times. The chain couples TRBV2 to TRBJ2-5; TRBD2 might be the D (7 bases). The CDR3 runs to 14 residues. Germline CDR1 is SNHLY and CDR2 is FYNNEI. Trimming took 4 bases from V and 4 from J, leaving 13 bases between them. This chain's CDR3 is CASSVRGLRETQYF. CDR3 in DNA: TGTGCCAGCAGTGTGCGGGGGCTCCGAGAGACCCAGTACTTC. The full variable domain, rest sourced from reference TRBV2 and TRBJ2-5, is EPEVTQTPSHQVTQMGQEVILRCVPISNHLYFYWYRQILGQKVEFLVSFYNNEISEKSEIFDDQFSVERPDGSNFTLKIRSTKLEDSAMYFCASSVRGLRETQYFGPGTRLLVL.

The chain has TRBV7-6 and TRBJ1-1, with D unresolved. This CDR3 region has 12 residues. Germline V gene lookup returns CDR1 SGHVS and CDR2 FNYEAQ. Trimming pared 3 bases from V and 3 bases from J, leaving 5 bases between. The CDR3 spells CASSFPDTEAFF. DNA of the CDR3: TGTGCCAGCAGCTTCCCGGACACTGAAGCTTTCTTT.

The chain uses TRBV28 and TRBJ2-7; no firm D call. Trimming took 3 bases from V and 1 from J, leaving 4 bases between them. The CDR3 spans 12 residues. Germline V lookup: CDR1 MDHEN, CDR2 SYDVKM. In DNA form, the CDR3 reads TGTGCCAGCAGTTTCAGTTCCTACGAGCAGTACTTC. It yields the protein CASSFSSYEQYF.

The chain has TRBV20-1 and TRBJ2-7; D call uncertain. This CDR3 is built from 11 residues. Germline-derived CDR1 and CDR2 are DFQATT and SNEGSKA (reference sequence). Trimming took off 4 bases at V and 4 bases at J, with 8 bases between the two ends. Here the CDR3 reads CSAMRFYEQYF. The CDR3 coding sequence is TGCAGTGCTATGCGGTTTTACGAGCAGTACTTC.

This clone was observed a handful of times. The chain couples TRBV9 to TRBJ2-1, with D maybe TRBD2 (5 bases). The V gene's germline CDR1 is SGDLS and CDR2 YYNGEE. The CDR3 runs to 15 residues. Trimming left V 5 bases short and J 3 bases short, with 15 bases between. The CDR3 loop is CASSDGGSRYNEQFF. The CDR3 DNA reads as TGTGCCAGCAGTGATGGAGGCTCGCGCTACAATGAGCAGTTCTTC.

This clone appeared once. In DNA form, the CDR3 reads TGTGCCAGCTCACGCGACGAGGGCTATCAGCCCCAGCATTTT. Residues: CASSRDEGYQPQHF. This chain joins TRBV18 and TRBJ1-5; D unresolved. The CDR3 extends over 14 amino acids. With 4 bases removed from V and 5 bases from J, the gap between germline ends came to 12 bases. The V gene's germline CDR1 is KGHSH and CDR2 LQKENI.

V and J are TRBV7-9 and TRBJ1-2, with unresolved D. The CDR3 is 13 amino acids. Germline-derived CDR1 and CDR2 are SEHNR and FQNEAQ (reference sequence). The V end was cut by 3 bases, the J end by 3 bases, with 8 bases between. CDR3 in DNA: TGTGCCAGCAGCTTGAACAGCGACTATGGCTACACCTTC. It translates to CASSLNSDYGYTF.

The chain uses TRBV6-1 and TRBJ2-1; tentative D call: TRBD2 (5 bases). Germline assignment: CDR1 MNHNS and CDR2 SASEGT. V lost 3 bases to trimming and J lost 6 bases, with 15 bases between them. The CDR3 totals 15 residues. CDR3 DNA: TGTGCCAGCAGTGAGAGAGGGCTTACAACCAATGAGCAGTTCTTC. Its protein is CASSERGLTTNEQFF.

V gene TRBV5-4 combines with J gene TRBJ2-3, with 7 nucleotides matching TRBD2. The CDR3 consists of 13 residues. Germline loops: CDR1 SGHNT, CDR2 YYREEE (reference sequence). Losses at the gene ends were 4 bases for V and 4 bases for J; bases not matched to a gene: 3. CDR3 protein: CASSPRGADTQYF. The CDR3 nucleotides read TGTGCCAGCAGCCCCCGGGGGGCAGATACGCAGTATTTT.

The rearrangement joins TRBV27 to TRBJ1-6; 10 bases align to TRBD1. Germline CDR1 MNHEY, CDR2 SMNVEV (reference sequence). The CDR3 runs to 15 residues. V gave up 5 bases and J gave up 6 bases; unmatched junction bases: 4. The CDR3 is CASSPGDRGNSPLHF. The CDR3 DNA reads TGTGCCAGCAGTCCCGGGGACAGGGGTAATTCACCCCTCCACTTT.

J is TRBJ1-3 and V is TRBV28; D remains ambiguous. Between the trimmed V and J ends, which lost 4 bases and 7 bases, there was a span of 8 bases. Germline V CDR1 and CDR2: MDHEN, SYDVKM. CDR3 length: 12 residues. The CDR3 protein is CASSSRPNTIYF. The CDR3 DNA reads as TGTGCCAGCAGTTCCCGTCCTAACACCATATATTTT.

The chain employs TRBV5-4 and TRBJ2-1; D not resolved. Deletions cut 2 bases from V and 5 bases from J, with 14 bases between. The CDR3 has 15 residues. CDR1 is SGHNT and CDR2 is YYREEE in the germline V gene (reference sequence). DNA of the CDR3: TGTGCCAGCAGCTTCGTGGCAGGAGCTAACAATGAGCAGTTCTTC. Translated, it gives CASSFVAGANNEQFF. Full variable domain (remainder filled in from reference TRBV5-4 and TRBJ2-1): ETGVTQSPTHLIKTRGQQVTLRCSSQSGHNTVSWYQQALGQGPQFIFQYYREEENGRGNFPPRFSGLQFPNYSSELNVNALELDDSALYLCASSFVAGANNEQFFGPGTRLTVL.

This clone was counted once. The chain recombines TRBV28 with TRBJ2-5; D perhaps matches TRBD1 (5 bases). The CDR3 loop spans 13 amino acids. Between the trimmed V and J ends, which lost 6 bases and 5 bases, there was a span of 13 bases. Germline loops: CDR1 MDHEN, CDR2 SYDVKM. The chain's CDR3 is CASSRASRETQYF. The CDR3 DNA is TGTGCCAGCAGCAGGGCTTCTCGGGAGACCCAGTACTTC.

The rearrangement links TRBV7-9 to TRBJ2-4, with a possible D match to TRBD2 (5 bases). V lost 3 bases and J 10 bases, leaving 16 bases between the germline ends. The CDR3 totals 14 residues. CDR1 is SEHNR, CDR2 FQNEAQ, per germline (reference sequence). CDR3 in DNA: TGTGCCAGCAGCTTGGGAGCCCTGAATTATATTCAGTACTTC. Protein: CASSLGALNYIQYF.

The V and J genes are TRBV29-1 and TRBJ2-7; 9 positions match TRBD1. This CDR3 comprises 14 residues. Germline V gives CDR1 SQVTM, CDR2 ANQGSEA. J gave up 2 bases and V 5 bases, and 7 bases lay outside the gene matches. CDR3 region: CSVQPGQGTYEQYF. CDR3 bases: TGCAGCGTTCAACCGGGACAGGGAACCTACGAGCAGTACTTC.

V and J are TRBV11-2 and TRBJ2-7; D is unresolved. From germline, CDR1 is SGHAT and CDR2 FQNNGV. V shed 6 bases and J shed 4 bases, with 10 bases lying between them. The CDR3 has 12 residues. The CDR3: CASSLLGYEQYF. CDR3 nucleotide sequence: TGTGCCAGCAGTTTACTGGGGTACGAGCAGTACTTC.

The genes are TRBV6-5 and TRBJ1-1; 10 bases line up with TRBD1. The ends lost 4 bases at V and 11 bases at J; junction bases unmatched: 1. The CDR3 spans 11 residues. Germline loops: CDR1 MNHEY, CDR2 SVGAGI. CDR3 sequence reads: CASSSGQGAFF. The CDR3 DNA reads TGTGCCAGCAGTTCGGGACAGGGGGCTTTCTTT.

V and J are TRBV18 and TRBJ1-3; D gene unclear. V lost 0 bases to trimming and J lost 0 bases, with 9 bases between them. The CDR3 is made up of 16 amino acids. The germline V gene encodes CDR1 KGHSH and CDR2 LQKENI. The CDR3 region has the DNA TGTGCCAGCTCACCACCGTCTCAGGTCTCTGGAAACACCATATATTTT. It is translated as CASSPPSQVSGNTIYF.

This clone was observed a few times. The chain employs TRBV30 and TRBJ2-3; 8 bases line up with TRBD2. With V trimmed by 3 bases and J by 0 bases, 5 bases remained unmatched. Looked up from germline, CDR1 is GTSNPN and CDR2 is SVGIG (reference sequence). This CDR3 is built from 15 residues. CDR3 amino acids: CAWSRAGESTDTQYF. CDR3 DNA sequence: TGTGCCTGGAGCAGAGCGGGAGAGAGCACAGATACGCAGTATTTT.

This clone was picked up a small number of times. The same CDR3 can be traced to other DNA sequences in this sample. The rearrangement links TRBV7-9 to TRBJ1-3, with 7 positions matching TRBD1. J lost 4 bases, V lost 7 bases, and 4 bases had no gene match. The germline CDR1 and CDR2 sequences are SEHNR and FQNEAQ (reference sequence). The CDR3 has 13 residues. The CDR3 is CASIPDRGNTIYF. CDR3 sequence (DNA): TGTGCCAGCATCCCGGACAGGGGAAACACCATATATTTT.

The chain is built from TRBV5-1 and TRBJ1-1; D is unresolved. Germline CDR1 SGHRS, CDR2 YFSETQ. The length of the CDR3 is 14 residues. V was clipped by 4 bases and J by 4 bases, with 14 bases between them. Here the CDR3 DNA reads TGCGCCAGCAGCCTCCGGGAACTACGCACTGAAGCTTTCTTT. Translated: CASSLRELRTEAFF. The complete variable domain, with remaining parts taken from reference TRBV5-1 and TRBJ1-1, reads KAGVTQTPRYLIKTRGQQVTLSCSPISGHRSVSWYQQTPGQGLQFLFEYFSETQRNKGNFPGRFSGRQFSNSRSEMNVSTLELGDSALYLCASSLRELRTEAFFGQGTRLTVV.